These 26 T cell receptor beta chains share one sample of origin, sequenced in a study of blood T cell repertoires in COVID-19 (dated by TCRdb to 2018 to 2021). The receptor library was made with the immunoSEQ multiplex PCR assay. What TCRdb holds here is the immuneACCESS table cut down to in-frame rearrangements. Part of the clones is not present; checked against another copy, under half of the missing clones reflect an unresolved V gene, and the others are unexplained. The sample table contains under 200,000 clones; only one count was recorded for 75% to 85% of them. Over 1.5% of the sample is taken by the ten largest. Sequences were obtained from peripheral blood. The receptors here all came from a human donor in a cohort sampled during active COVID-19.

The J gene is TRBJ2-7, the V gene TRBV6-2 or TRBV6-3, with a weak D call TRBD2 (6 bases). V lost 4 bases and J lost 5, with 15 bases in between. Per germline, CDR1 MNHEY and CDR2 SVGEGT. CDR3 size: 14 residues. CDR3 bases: TGTGCCAGCAGTTTAAGGCGGGACTGGGACGAGCAGTACTTC. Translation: CASSLRRDWDEQYF.

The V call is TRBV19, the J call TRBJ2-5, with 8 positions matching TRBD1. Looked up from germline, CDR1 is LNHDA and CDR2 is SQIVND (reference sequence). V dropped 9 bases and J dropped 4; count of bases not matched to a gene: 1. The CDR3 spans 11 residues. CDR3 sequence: CASGQGETQYF. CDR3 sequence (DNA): TGTGCCAGCGGACAGGGAGAGACCCAGTACTTC.

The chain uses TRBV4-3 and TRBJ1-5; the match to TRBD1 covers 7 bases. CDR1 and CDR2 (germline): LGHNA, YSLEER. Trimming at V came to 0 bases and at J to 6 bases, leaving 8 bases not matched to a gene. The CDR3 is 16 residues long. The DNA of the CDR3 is TGCGCCAGCAGCCAAGATCCACAGGGGTCGACTCAGCCCCAGCATTTT. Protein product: CASSQDPQGSTQPQHF.

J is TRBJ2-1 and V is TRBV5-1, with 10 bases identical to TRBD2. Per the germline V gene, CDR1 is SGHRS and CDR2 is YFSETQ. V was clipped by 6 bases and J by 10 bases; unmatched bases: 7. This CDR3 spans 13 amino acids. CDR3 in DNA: TGCGCCAGCACGCTAGCGGGGGCGGGGGAGCAGTTCTTC. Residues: CASTLAGAGEQFF.

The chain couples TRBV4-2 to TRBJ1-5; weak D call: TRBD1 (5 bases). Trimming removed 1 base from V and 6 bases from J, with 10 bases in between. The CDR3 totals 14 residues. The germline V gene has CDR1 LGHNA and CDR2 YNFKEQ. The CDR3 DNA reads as TGTGCCAGCAGCCAAGTGGGGGAGGCTCAGCCCCAGCATTTT. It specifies CASSQVGEAQPQHF.

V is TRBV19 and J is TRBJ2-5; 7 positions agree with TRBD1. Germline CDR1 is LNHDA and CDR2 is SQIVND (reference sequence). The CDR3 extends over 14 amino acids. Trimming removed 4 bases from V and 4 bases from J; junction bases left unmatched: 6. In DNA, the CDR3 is TGTGCCAGTAGTACCCCAGGGGGTTCAGAGACCCAGTACTTC. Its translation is CASSTPGGSETQYF.

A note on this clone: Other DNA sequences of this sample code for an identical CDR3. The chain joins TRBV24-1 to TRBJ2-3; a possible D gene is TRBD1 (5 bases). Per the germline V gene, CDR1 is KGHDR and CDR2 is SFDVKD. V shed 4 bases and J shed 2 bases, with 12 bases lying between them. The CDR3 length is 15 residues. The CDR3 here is CATSDSGRYTDTQYF. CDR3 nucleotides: TGTGCCACCAGTGACTCAGGGCGGTACACAGATACGCAGTATTTT.

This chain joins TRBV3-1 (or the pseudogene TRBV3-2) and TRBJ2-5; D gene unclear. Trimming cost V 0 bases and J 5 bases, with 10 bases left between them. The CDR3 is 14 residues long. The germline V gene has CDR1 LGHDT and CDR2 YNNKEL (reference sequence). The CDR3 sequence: CASSQDWASETQYF. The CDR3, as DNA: TGTGCCAGCAGCCAAGATTGGGCCTCCGAGACCCAGTACTTC.

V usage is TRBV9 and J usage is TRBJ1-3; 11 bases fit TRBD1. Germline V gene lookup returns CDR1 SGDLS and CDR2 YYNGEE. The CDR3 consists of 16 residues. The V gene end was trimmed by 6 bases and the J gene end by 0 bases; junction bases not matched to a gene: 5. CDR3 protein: CASKGQGGFSGNTIYF. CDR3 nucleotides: TGTGCCAGCAAGGGACAGGGGGGATTCTCTGGAAACACCATATATTTT.

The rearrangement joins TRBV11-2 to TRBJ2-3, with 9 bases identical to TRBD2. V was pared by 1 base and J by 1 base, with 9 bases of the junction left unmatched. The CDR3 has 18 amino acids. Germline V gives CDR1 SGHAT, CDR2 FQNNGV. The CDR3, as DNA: TGTGCCAGCAGCTTAGGAGCGGGGGGCATCCGGCGCACAGATACGCAGTATTTT. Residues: CASSLGAGGIRRTDTQYF. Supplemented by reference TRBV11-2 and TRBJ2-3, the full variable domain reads EAGVAQSPRYKIIEKRQSVAFWCNPISGHATLYWYQQILGQGPKLLIQFQNNGVVDDSQLPKDRFSAERLKGVDSTLKIQPAKLEDSAVYLCASSLGAGGIRRTDTQYFGPGTRLTVL.

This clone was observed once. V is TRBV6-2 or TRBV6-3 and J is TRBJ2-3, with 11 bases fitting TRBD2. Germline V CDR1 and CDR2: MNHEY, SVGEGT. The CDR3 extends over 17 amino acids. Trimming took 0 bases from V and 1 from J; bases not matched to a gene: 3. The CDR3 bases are TGTGCCAGCAGTTACTCGGAGACTAGCGGGGGCACAGATACGCAGTATTTT. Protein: CASSYSETSGGTDTQYF.

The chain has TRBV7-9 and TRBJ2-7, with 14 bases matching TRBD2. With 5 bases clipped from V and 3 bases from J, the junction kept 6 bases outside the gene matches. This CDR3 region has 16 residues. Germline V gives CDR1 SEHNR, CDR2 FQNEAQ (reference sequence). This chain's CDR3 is CASSKTSGGVDYEQYF. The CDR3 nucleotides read TGTGCCAGCAGCAAGACTAGCGGGGGGGTGGACTACGAGCAGTACTTC.

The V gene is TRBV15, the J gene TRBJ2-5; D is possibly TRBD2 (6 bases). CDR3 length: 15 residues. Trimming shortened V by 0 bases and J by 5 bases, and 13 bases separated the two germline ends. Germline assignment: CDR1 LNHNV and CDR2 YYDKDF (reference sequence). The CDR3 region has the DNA TGTGCCACCAGCAGAGATCGGGGCGGAGGGGAGACCCAGTACTTC. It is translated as CATSRDRGGGETQYF.

Here the CDR3 DNA reads TGCGCCAGCAGCTTGGTCCCGGGACAGGGGTTTCCCTACGAGCAGTACTTC. This sequence encodes CASSLVPGQGFPYEQYF. The gene calls are TRBV5-1 and TRBJ2-7; 10 bases are a match to TRBD1. CDR3 length: 17 amino acids. V lost 0 bases, J lost 2 bases, and 8 bases stayed unmatched. The germline V gene has CDR1 SGHRS and CDR2 YFSETQ.

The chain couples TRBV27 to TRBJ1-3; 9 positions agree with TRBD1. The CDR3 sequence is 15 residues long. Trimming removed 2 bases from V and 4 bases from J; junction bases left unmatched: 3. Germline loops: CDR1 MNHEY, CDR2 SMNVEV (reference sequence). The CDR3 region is CASSLGTGNGNTIYF. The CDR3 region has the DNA TGTGCCAGCAGTTTAGGGACAGGGAACGGAAACACCATATATTTT.

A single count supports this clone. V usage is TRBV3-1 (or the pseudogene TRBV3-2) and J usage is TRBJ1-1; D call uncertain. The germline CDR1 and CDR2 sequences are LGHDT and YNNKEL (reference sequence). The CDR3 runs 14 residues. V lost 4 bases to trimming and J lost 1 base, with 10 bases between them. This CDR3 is CASSPPERNTEAFF. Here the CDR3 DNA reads TGTGCCAGCAGCCCTCCGGAGAGGAACACTGAAGCTTTCTTT.

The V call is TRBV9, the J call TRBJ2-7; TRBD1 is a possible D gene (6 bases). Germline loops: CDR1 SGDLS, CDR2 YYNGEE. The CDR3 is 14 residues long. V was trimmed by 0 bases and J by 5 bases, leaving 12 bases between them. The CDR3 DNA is TGTGCCAGCAGCGTAGATCCAGGGGTACACGAGCAGTACTTC. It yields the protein CASSVDPGVHEQYF.

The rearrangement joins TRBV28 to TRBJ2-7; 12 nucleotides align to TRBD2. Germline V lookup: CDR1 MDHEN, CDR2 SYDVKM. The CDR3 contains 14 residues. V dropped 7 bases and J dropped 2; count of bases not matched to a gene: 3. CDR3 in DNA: TGTGCCAGCACCCTAGCGGGAGGGCCCTACGAGCAGTACTTC. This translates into CASTLAGGPYEQYF.

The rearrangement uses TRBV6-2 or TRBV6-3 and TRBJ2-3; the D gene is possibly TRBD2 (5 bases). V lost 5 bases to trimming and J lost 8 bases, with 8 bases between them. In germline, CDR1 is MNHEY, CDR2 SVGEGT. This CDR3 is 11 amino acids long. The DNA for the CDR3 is TGTGCCAGCAGTGAGGCGGGTACGCAGTATTTT. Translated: CASSEAGTQYF.

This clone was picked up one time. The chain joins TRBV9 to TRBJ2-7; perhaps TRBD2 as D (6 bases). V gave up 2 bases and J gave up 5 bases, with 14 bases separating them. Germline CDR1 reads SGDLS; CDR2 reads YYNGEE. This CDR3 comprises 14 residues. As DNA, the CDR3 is TGTGCCAGCAGCGTTGGGGGGTCTATAAACGAGCAGTACTTC. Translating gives CASSVGGSINEQYF.

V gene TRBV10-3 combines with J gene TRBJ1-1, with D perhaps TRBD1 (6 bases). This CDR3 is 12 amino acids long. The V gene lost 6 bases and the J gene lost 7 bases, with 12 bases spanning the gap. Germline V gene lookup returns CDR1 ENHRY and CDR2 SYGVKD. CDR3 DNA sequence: TGTGCCATCAGGGAGCCAGGGGTTGAAGCTTTCTTT. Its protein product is CAIREPGVEAFF.

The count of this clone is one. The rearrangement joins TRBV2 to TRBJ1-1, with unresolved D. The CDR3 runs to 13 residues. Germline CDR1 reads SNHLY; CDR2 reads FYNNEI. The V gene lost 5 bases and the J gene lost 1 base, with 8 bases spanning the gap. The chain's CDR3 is CASSSRENTEAFF. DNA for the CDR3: TGTGCCAGCAGTTCGAGGGAGAACACTGAAGCTTTCTTT.

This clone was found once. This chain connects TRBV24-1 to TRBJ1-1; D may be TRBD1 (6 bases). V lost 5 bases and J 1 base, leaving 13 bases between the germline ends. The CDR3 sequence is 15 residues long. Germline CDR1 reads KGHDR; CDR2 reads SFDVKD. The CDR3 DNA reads TGTGCCACCAGTGCCCCGGGACACCCGAACACTGAAGCTTTCTTT. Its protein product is CATSAPGHPNTEAFF.

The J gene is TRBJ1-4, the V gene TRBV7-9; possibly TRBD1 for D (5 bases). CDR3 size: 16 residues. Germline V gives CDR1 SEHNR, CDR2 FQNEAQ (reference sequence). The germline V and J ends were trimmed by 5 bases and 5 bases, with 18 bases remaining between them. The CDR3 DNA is TGTGCCAGCAGCCTCCTCGAAACCAGGGTAAATGAAAAACTGTTTTTT. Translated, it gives CASSLLETRVNEKLFF.

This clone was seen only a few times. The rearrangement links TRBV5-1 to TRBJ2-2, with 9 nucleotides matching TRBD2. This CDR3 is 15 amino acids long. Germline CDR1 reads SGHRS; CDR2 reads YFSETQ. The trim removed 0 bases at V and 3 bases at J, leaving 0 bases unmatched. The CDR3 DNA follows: TGCGCCAGCAGCTTGGGGACTAGCGACACCGGGGAGCTGTTTTTT. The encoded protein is CASSLGTSDTGELFF.

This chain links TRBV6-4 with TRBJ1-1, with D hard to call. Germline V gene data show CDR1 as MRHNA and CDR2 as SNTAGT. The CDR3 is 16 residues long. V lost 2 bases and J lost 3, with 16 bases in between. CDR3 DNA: TGTGCCAGCAGTGACCCTTGCGGGGAGGGAGACACTGAAGCTTTCTTT. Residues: CASSDPCGEGDTEAFF.